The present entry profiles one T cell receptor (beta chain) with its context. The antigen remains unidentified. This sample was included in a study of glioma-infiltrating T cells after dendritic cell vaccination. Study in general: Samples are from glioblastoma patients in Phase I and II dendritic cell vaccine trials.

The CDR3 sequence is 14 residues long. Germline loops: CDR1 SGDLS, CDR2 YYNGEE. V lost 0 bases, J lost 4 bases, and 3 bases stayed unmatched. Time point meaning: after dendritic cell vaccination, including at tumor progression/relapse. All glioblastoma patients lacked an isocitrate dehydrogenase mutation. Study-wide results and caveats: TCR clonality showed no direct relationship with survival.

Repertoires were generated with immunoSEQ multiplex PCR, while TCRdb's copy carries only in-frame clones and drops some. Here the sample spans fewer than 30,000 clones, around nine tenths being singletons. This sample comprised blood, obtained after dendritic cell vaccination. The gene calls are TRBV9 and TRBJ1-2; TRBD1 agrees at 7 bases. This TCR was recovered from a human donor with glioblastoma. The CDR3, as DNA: TGTGCCAGCAGCGTAGACGGGACAGCCTATGGCTACACCTTC. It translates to CASSVDGTAYGYTF.